A selection of T cell receptor beta chains follows, all from one sample in a study of T-cell reconstitution after alpha-beta-depleted transplantation in children. MiXCR was run by TCRdb on the PCR reads, yielding one entry per CDR3 protein. The table records 360,000 or so distinct CDR3 sequences, around 20% of them present only once. The material was PBMCs from the stem cell graft donor, obtained from the stem cell graft. These receptors all stem from a human donor who donated a stem cell graft to a child with acute myeloid leukemia. The CDR3 runs from the conserved cysteine through the conserved F or W. D genes are given only for firm matches. The size entry is marked missing in some rows and otherwise reads once, few, many or a size class.

len	d_gene	abundance	v_gene	j_gene	CDR3aa	CDR3nt
10	-	many	TRBV29-1	TRBJ2-1	CSVGVYEQFF	TGCAGCGTTGGGGTCTATGAGCAGTTCTTC
15	TRBD2	many	TRBV12-3/TRBV12-4	TRBJ2-5	CASRNGLAGDETQYF	TGTGCCAGCAGGAACGGACTAGCGGGAGATGAGACCCAGTACTTC
13	TRBD1	many	TRBV20-1	TRBJ2-7	CSASWTGGVEQYF	TGCAGTGCTAGTTGGACAGGAGGCGTTGAGCAGTACTTC
15	TRBD2	-	TRBV4-1	TRBJ2-1	CASSQGGLGRNEQFF	TGCGCCAGCAGCCAAGGGGGACTAGGTAGGAATGAGCAGTTCTTC
13	-	-	TRBV2	TRBJ2-1	CASSLRDRSEQFF	TGTGCCAGCAGTCTGCGGGACCGGTCTGAGCAGTTCTTC
11	-	many	TRBV19	TRBJ2-7	CASSTPHEQYF	TGTGCCAGTTCGACACCCCACGAGCAGTACTTC
20	TRBD2	-	TRBV7-7	TRBJ2-3	CASSHPGRTTSGASTDTQYF	TGTGCTAGCAGCCACCCGGGACGGACGACTAGCGGGGCCAGCACAGATACGCAGTATTTT
15	-	-	TRBV4-1	TRBJ2-7	CASSVQLALSYEQYF	TGCGCCAGCAGCGTTCAACTAGCACTCTCCTACGAGCAGTACTTC
17	TRBD2	-	TRBV4-2	TRBJ2-4	CASSQDLAGLAKNIQYF	TGTGCCAGCAGCCAAGATCTAGCGGGTCTAGCCAAAAACATTCAGTACTTC
13	TRBD1	-	TRBV2	TRBJ1-1	CASRRDRGQGAFF	TGTGCCAGTCGTCGAGACAGGGGGCAGGGAGCTTTCTTT
13	-	-	TRBV28	TRBJ1-4	CASSLDLNEKLFF	TGTGCCAGCAGCCTTGATCTTAATGAAAAACTGTTTTTT
17	-	-	TRBV7-3	TRBJ1-1	CASSSRGGAKPDTEAFF	TGTGCCAGCAGCTCTCGTGGGGGGGCCAAACCGGACACTGAAGCTTTCTTT
14	TRBD2	-	TRBV12-3/TRBV12-4	TRBJ2-1	CASSGTSGSFEQFF	TGTGCCAGCAGTGGGACTAGCGGGAGTTTTGAGCAGTTCTTC
16	-	-	TRBV4-2	TRBJ2-3	CASSQDSLGGTDTQYF	TGTGCCAGCAGCCAGGACTCCCTAGGGGGCACAGATACGCAGTATTTT
12	-	-	TRBV10-2	TRBJ1-2	CASSAQGPGYTF	TGCGCCAGCAGCGCACAGGGCCCTGGCTACACCTTC
15	-	-	TRBV5-1	TRBJ1-6	CASSLDAGTGSPLHF	TGCGCCAGCAGCTTGGACGCAGGGACGGGCTCACCCCTCCACTTT
14	TRBD2	few	TRBV20-1	TRBJ2-7	CSPTPGGSPYEQYF	TGCAGTCCCACGCCCGGGGGGTCTCCCTACGAGCAGTACTTC
14	TRBD1	-	TRBV10-3	TRBJ1-1	CAISDSTGSTEAFF	TGTGCCATCAGTGATTCGACAGGGTCGACTGAAGCTTTCTTT
16	-	-	TRBV24-1	TRBJ2-2	CATSDLRSANTGELFF	TGTGCCACCAGTGATTTGCGCAGCGCGAACACCGGGGAGCTGTTTTTT
13	-	few	TRBV28	TRBJ2-2	CASKQGNTGELFF	TGTGCCAGTAAACAGGGAAACACCGGGGAGCTGTTTTTT
15	TRBD1	-	TRBV12-3/TRBV12-4	TRBJ2-5	CASSWTGIPGETQYF	TGTGCCAGCAGTTGGACAGGCATACCTGGAGAGACCCAGTACTTC
15	TRBD2	-	TRBV12-3/TRBV12-4	TRBJ2-2	CASSPLAGYTGELFF	TGTGCCAGCAGTCCCCTAGCGGGATACACCGGGGAGCTGTTTTTT
16	TRBD1	few	TRBV4-3	TRBJ2-7	CASSQGRGLKGYEQYF	TGCGCCAGCAGCCAGGGCAGGGGGCTTAAGGGCTACGAGCAGTACTTC
15	-	-	TRBV20-1	TRBJ1-5	CSARDLLGSNQPQHF	TGCAGTGCTAGAGATCTTTTAGGATCGAATCAGCCCCAGCATTTT
20	TRBD2	-	TRBV7-2	TRBJ2-7	CASSLSGLAGGSSKRYEQYF	TGTGCCAGCAGCTTATCGGGACTAGCGGGAGGTTCCTCTAAAAGGTACGAGCAGTACTTC
14	-	many	TRBV6-2/TRBV6-3	TRBJ1-4	CASRSPYTNEKLFF	TGTGCCAGCAGAAGCCCCTACACGAATGAAAAACTGTTTTTT
14	-	many	TRBV20-1	TRBJ1-2	CSASAAGFNYGYTF	TGCAGTGCTAGCGCCGCGGGCTTTAACTATGGCTACACCTTC
13	TRBD1	-	TRBV5-1	TRBJ1-5	CASSKGADQPQHF	TGCGCCAGCAGCAAGGGGGCTGATCAGCCCCAGCATTTT
16	TRBD1	-	TRBV15	TRBJ2-5	CATSRGGTGIVKTQYF	TGTGCCACCAGCAGAGGGGGGACAGGGATCGTAAAGACCCAGTACTTC
14	TRBD2	few	TRBV5-1	TRBJ2-1	CASSGGRAYDEQFF	TGCGCCAGCAGCGGCGGGAGGGCCTACGATGAGCAGTTCTTC
14	TRBD2	few	TRBV20-1	TRBJ2-3	CSAPSGREVDTQYF	TGCAGTGCCCCTTCCGGGAGGGAGGTAGATACGCAGTATTTT
13	TRBD1	few	TRBV20-1	TRBJ2-5	CSAPLAGGETQYF	TGCAGTGCGCCACTGGCAGGGGGCGAGACCCAGTACTTC
14	TRBD1	many	TRBV15	TRBJ2-1	CATERDRTIQVQFF	TGTGCCACGGAACGGGACAGGACGATACAGGTACAGTTCTTC
13	TRBD1	-	TRBV11-2	TRBJ1-2	CASSPGQKYGYTF	TGTGCCAGCAGCCCGGGACAGAAGTATGGCTACACCTTC
12	-	few	TRBV4-1	TRBJ2-3	CASGGELNTQYF	TGCGCCTCAGGGGGGGAGTTGAATACGCAGTATTTT
14	TRBD1	few	TRBV5-1	TRBJ1-2	CASSPQGDSYGYTF	TGCGCCAGCAGCCCTCAAGGGGACAGCTATGGCTACACCTTC
16	-	-	TRBV4-1	TRBJ2-4	CASSRVGPLAKNIQYF	TGCGCCAGCAGCCGAGTTGGTCCTCTAGCCAAAAACATTCAGTACTTC
13	-	-	TRBV12-3/TRBV12-4	TRBJ1-4	CASKTGEAEKLFF	TGTGCCAGCAAAACCGGGGAGGCTGAAAAACTGTTTTTT
16	TRBD2	few	TRBV6-5	TRBJ2-1	CASSYSYSGTYNEQFF	TGTGCCAGCAGTTACTCGTATAGCGGGACCTACAATGAGCAGTTCTTC
16	-	few	TRBV28	TRBJ2-2	CASSPMRSGSTGELFF	TGTGCCAGCAGTCCGATGAGGTCAGGGAGCACCGGGGAGCTGTTTTTT
13	-	few	TRBV12-3/TRBV12-4	TRBJ2-1	CASSPYSYGEQFF	TGTGCCAGCAGTCCCTACTCCTACGGTGAGCAGTTCTTC
12	-	-	TRBV12-3/TRBV12-4	TRBJ1-1	CASSPDSDEAFF	TGTGCCAGCAGTCCCGACAGTGACGAAGCTTTCTTT
16	TRBD2	-	TRBV20-1	TRBJ2-7	CSARVGLAGEKYEQYF	TGCAGTGCTAGAGTGGGACTAGCGGGAGAAAAGTACGAGCAGTACTTC
15	-	many	TRBV29-1	TRBJ2-3	CSVTRASGDMNTQYF	TGCAGCGTTACCCGGGCTAGTGGGGATATGAATACGCAGTATTTT
13	-	many	TRBV10-2	TRBJ2-7	CASSESRTYEQYF	TGCGCCAGCAGTGAGTCAAGGACCTACGAGCAGTACTTC
13	-	-	TRBV9	TRBJ1-1	CASSVGHSTEAFF	TGTGCCAGCAGCGTAGGACATTCGACTGAAGCTTTCTTT
15	-	few	TRBV4-2	TRBJ2-7	CASSHLRDPAYEQYF	TGTGCCAGCAGCCATCTCCGGGACCCGGCCTACGAGCAGTACTTC
15	TRBD1	-	TRBV20-1	TRBJ2-5	CSARDLDRGLETQYF	TGCAGTGCTAGAGATTTGGACAGGGGGCTGGAGACCCAGTACTTC
14	TRBD2	few	TRBV9	TRBJ2-7	CASSFSGNLYEQYF	TGTGCCAGCAGCTTTAGCGGGAACCTCTACGAGCAGTACTTC
15	-	-	TRBV28	TRBJ2-1	CASSFYSGYRDEQFF	TGTGCCAGCAGTTTCTACTCGGGCTACCGGGATGAGCAGTTCTTC
15	-	-	TRBV25-1	TRBJ1-3	CASSDSEISGNTIYF	TGTGCCAGCAGTGATTCGGAAATCTCTGGAAACACCATATATTTT
12	TRBD2	many	TRBV20-1	TRBJ2-7	CSAVAGGYEQYF	TGCAGTGCTGTAGCGGGAGGGTACGAGCAGTACTTC
15	TRBD1	-	TRBV10-2	TRBJ2-7	CASSVPDRGLYEQYF	TGCGCCAGCAGTGTTCCGGACAGGGGGCTCTACGAGCAGTACTTC
12	-	few	TRBV7-2	TRBJ2-3	CASSASLDTQYF	TGTGCCAGCAGCGCCTCTTTGGATACGCAGTATTTT
15	TRBD2	-	TRBV6-2/TRBV6-3	TRBJ2-7	CASSYSTSGREEQYF	TGTGCCAGCAGTTACTCGACTAGCGGGAGGGAGGAGCAGTACTTC
14	TRBD2	few	TRBV20-1	TRBJ2-7	CSAKGLAGTYEQYF	TGCAGTGCTAAGGGACTAGCGGGAACCTACGAGCAGTACTTC
15	TRBD2	many	TRBV6-1	TRBJ2-1	CASSERGLVYNEQFF	TGTGCCAGCAGTGAAAGGGGACTAGTTTACAATGAGCAGTTCTTC
18	TRBD2	-	TRBV6-2/TRBV6-3	TRBJ2-3	CASSDPVGLATGGDTQYF	TGTGCCAGCAGCGACCCAGTGGGACTAGCGACGGGAGGAGATACGCAGTATTTT
13	-	many	TRBV7-9	TRBJ2-1	CASSEIADNEQFF	TGTGCCAGCAGCGAAATAGCTGACAATGAGCAGTTCTTC